A single sample is the source of the 2 T cell receptor beta chains below, sequenced in a study of identical twins listed by TCRdb under 2016. Libraries were built with 5' RACE. For sequencing, an Illumina HiSeq 2000 was employed. Using fastp trimming at Q25 and MiXCR clonotype assembly, TCRdb reanalyzed the public sequencing data and kept in-frame beta chains. One record per CDR3 amino acid sequence lists the most common genes and DNA. The sample table lists some 1,700,000 distinct CDR3 sequences, roughly 35% of them with a count of one. Of the sample, about 0.27% is held by the ten largest clones. The sequenced material came from cord blood. The source of these receptors is a newborn girl in good health.

Note on this clonotype: This may be a read error: a much more frequent sequence differs by one nucleotide. V usage is TRBV27 and J usage is TRBJ2-7; 9 bases line up with TRBD1. CDR1 is MNHEY, CDR2 SMNVEV, per germline (reference sequence). This CDR3 has 16 residues. This CDR3 reads CASSPQTGGQSYERYF. CDR3 DNA: TGTGCCAGCAGTCCCCAGACAGGGGGGCAGTCCTACGAGCGGTACTTC.

The chain combines TRBV6-6 with TRBJ1-2; D is ambiguous. Germline V gene data show CDR1 as MNHNY and CDR2 as SVGAGI (reference sequence). Trimming removed 4 bases from V and 2 bases from J, with 11 bases in between. The CDR3 is 14 amino acids. CDR3 protein: CASSSDFYNYGYTF. The DNA of the CDR3 is TGTGCCAGCAGTTCGGACTTTTACAACTATGGCTACACCTTC.